What follows is one T cell receptor beta chain and its context. The antigen is undetermined. What was sequenced were expressed TCRB transcripts, since all of the isolated RNA had been reverse transcribed. TCRdb keeps only in-frame clones here, not all; method: immunoSEQ multiplex PCR. The table lists more than 300,000 clones, roughly a tenth of them singletons. The sample belongs to a study of beta chain features in type 1 diabetes. General study findings and limits: TCRB CDR3s from Type 1 diabetes patients were moderately but significantly shorter in all four CD4+ subsets.

With V trimmed by 0 bases and J by 7 bases, 3 bases remained unmatched. Germline loops: CDR1 SGHRS, CDR2 YFSETQ. The CDR3 has 14 residues. Sequenced sample: central memory CD4+ T cells from blood. The chain carries TRBV5-1 and TRBJ2-7; the match to TRBD2 covers 11 bases. The source of this sequence is a man aged 30 to 45 with type 1 diabetes. The CDR3 DNA follows: TGCGCCAGCAGCTTGGGACTAGCGGGGAGTGAGCAGTACTTC. Its translation is CASSLGLAGSEQYF. Supplemented by reference TRBV5-1 and TRBJ2-7, the full variable domain reads KAGVTQTPRYLIKTRGQQVTLSCSPISGHRSVSWYQQTPGQGLQFLFEYFSETQRNKGNFPGRFSGRQFSNSRSEMNVSTLELGDSALYLCASSLGLAGSEQYFGPGTRLTVT.